These 11 T cell receptor beta chains originate from one sample sequenced in a study of T cell responses to AZD1222 COVID-19 vaccine. Assay: immunoSEQ multiplex PCR; the TCRdb copy retains only in-frame clones and omits some. This table holds 90,000 to 120,000 clones, about nine tenths found once. The source was peripheral blood, collected 28 days after the second AZD1222 dose. The receptor source for this set is an adult who received the AZD1222 COVID-19 vaccine.

This sequence joins TRBV7-8 and TRBJ2-2; a weak D match, TRBD1 (5 bases). V lost 5 bases, J lost 0 bases, and 13 bases lay in between. Germline V gene lookup returns CDR1 SGHVS and CDR2 FQNEAQ. CDR3 size: 16 residues. The CDR3: CASSQRGVANTGELFF. CDR3 DNA sequence: TGTGCCAGCAGCCAAAGGGGCGTCGCGAACACCGGGGAGCTGTTTTTT.

The V gene is TRBV2, the J gene TRBJ2-1; TRBD1 agrees at 7 bases. CDR3 size: 14 residues. With V trimmed by 3 bases and J by 15 bases, 14 bases remained unmatched. Germline loops: CDR1 SNHLY, CDR2 FYNNEI. CDR3 sequence: CASSDQGGNRAGFF. The CDR3 DNA follows: TGTGCCAGCAGTGATCAAGGGGGCAACCGGGCGGGGTTCTTC.

As to this clone: Within the sample, other DNA sequences also encode this same CDR3. The chain carries TRBV6-1 and TRBJ1-5, with 9 positions matching TRBD1. Germline loops: CDR1 MNHNS, CDR2 SASEGT. CDR3 length equals 15 residues. V was pared by 2 bases and J by 2 bases, with 1 base of the junction left unmatched. CDR3 loop: CASSEWTGGNQPQHF. The CDR3 region has the DNA TGTGCCAGCAGTGAATGGACAGGGGGCAATCAGCCCCAGCATTTT.

This clone was counted between two and nine times. The chain combines TRBV3-1 (or the pseudogene TRBV3-2) with TRBJ2-1; D remains unclear. Germline-derived CDR1 and CDR2 are LGHDT and YNNKEL (reference sequence). Between the trimmed V and J ends, which lost 4 bases and 8 bases, there was a span of 9 bases. The CDR3 loop spans 12 amino acids. CDR3 sequence reads: CASSRWTYEQFF. The CDR3 coding sequence is TGTGCCAGCAGCCGATGGACCTATGAGCAGTTCTTC.

As for this clone: At one end, the junction sequence differs from germline, possibly due to a read error. V is TRBV7-7 and J is TRBJ1-5, with 7 positions matching TRBD1. This CDR3 comprises 17 residues. CDR1 is SSHAT and CDR2 is FNYEAQ in the germline V gene (reference sequence). The CDR3 loop reads CASIPEGAPEGNQPQHF. The CDR3 DNA is TGTGCTAGCATCCCCGAGGGGGCCCCAGAGGGCAATCAGCCCCAGCATTTT.

The V and J genes are TRBV4-1 and TRBJ2-7; possible D gene TRBD2, 5 bases. The CDR3 is made up of 16 amino acids. The germline V gene encodes CDR1 MGHRA and CDR2 YSYEKL. Trimming removed 4 bases at V and 0 bases at J, with 16 bases between. The CDR3 sequence is CASSPRGRTDSYEQYF. The CDR3 bases are TGCGCCAGCAGCCCTCGGGGTAGGACCGACTCCTACGAGCAGTACTTC.

The rearrangement joins TRBV27 to TRBJ2-2; 7 bases line up with TRBD1. Looked up from germline, CDR1 is MNHEY and CDR2 is SMNVEV (reference sequence). The trim removed 3 bases at V and 5 bases at J, leaving 3 bases unmatched. The CDR3 spans 14 residues. The CDR3 loop reads CASSFAQGTGELFF. The CDR3 nucleotides are TGTGCCAGCAGTTTCGCACAGGGGACCGGGGAGCTGTTTTTT.

The gene calls are TRBV12-3 or TRBV12-4 and TRBJ1-2; no clear D gene. Trimming cost V 7 bases and J 6 bases, with 15 bases left between them. The CDR3 runs to 13 residues. The DNA of the CDR3 is TGTGCCAGCACCTCGACGGGCGTGGATGGCTACACCTTC. Translating gives CASTSTGVDGYTF.

The rearrangement uses TRBV28 and TRBJ2-7; tentatively, D is TRBD1 (6 bases). This CDR3 contains 13 residues. The V gene lost 7 bases and the J gene lost 3 bases, with 13 bases spanning the gap. Per the germline V gene, CDR1 is MDHEN and CDR2 is SYDVKM. The CDR3 loop reads CASTRDTYYEQYF. The CDR3 nucleotides are TGTGCCAGCACCCGGGACACATACTACGAGCAGTACTTC. Full variable domain (missing parts from reference TRBV28 and TRBJ2-7): DVKVTQSSRYLVKRTGEKVFLECVQDMDHENMFWYRQDPGLGLRLIYFSYDVKMKEKGDIPEGYSVSREKKERFSLILESASTNQTSMYLCASTRDTYYEQYFGPGTRLTVT.

This clone was observed a single time. The chain carries TRBV27 and TRBJ2-7; D remains unclear. Germline-derived CDR1 and CDR2 are MNHEY and SMNVEV (reference sequence). Between the trimmed V and J ends, which lost 2 bases and 4 bases, there was a span of 12 bases. The CDR3 length is 14 residues. This CDR3 is CASSLVSGQYEQYF. In DNA form, the CDR3 reads TGTGCCAGCAGTTTAGTCAGTGGGCAGTACGAGCAGTACTTC.

The gene calls are TRBV7-2 and TRBJ1-1; 8 bases are shared with TRBD1. The CDR3 has 14 residues. With 3 bases clipped from V and 4 bases from J, the junction kept 4 bases outside the gene matches. The germline V gene has CDR1 SGHTA and CDR2 FQGNSA. The CDR3 here is CASSFRGRGTEAFF. CDR3 in DNA: TGTGCCAGCAGCTTCAGGGGGCGCGGCACTGAAGCTTTCTTT.